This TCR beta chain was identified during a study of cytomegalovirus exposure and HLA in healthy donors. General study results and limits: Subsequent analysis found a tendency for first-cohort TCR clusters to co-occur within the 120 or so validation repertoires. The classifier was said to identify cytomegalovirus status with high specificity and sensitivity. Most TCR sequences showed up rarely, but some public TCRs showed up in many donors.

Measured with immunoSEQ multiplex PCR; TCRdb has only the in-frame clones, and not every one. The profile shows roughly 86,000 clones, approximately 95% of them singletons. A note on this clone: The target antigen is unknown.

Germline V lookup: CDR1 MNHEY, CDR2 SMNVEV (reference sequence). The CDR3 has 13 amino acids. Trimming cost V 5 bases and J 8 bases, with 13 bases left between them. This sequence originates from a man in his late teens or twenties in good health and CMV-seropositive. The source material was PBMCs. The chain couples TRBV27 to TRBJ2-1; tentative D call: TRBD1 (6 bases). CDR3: CASSPRGIDEQFF. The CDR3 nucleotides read TGTGCCAGCAGTCCTAGGGGGATCGATGAGCAGTTCTTC.